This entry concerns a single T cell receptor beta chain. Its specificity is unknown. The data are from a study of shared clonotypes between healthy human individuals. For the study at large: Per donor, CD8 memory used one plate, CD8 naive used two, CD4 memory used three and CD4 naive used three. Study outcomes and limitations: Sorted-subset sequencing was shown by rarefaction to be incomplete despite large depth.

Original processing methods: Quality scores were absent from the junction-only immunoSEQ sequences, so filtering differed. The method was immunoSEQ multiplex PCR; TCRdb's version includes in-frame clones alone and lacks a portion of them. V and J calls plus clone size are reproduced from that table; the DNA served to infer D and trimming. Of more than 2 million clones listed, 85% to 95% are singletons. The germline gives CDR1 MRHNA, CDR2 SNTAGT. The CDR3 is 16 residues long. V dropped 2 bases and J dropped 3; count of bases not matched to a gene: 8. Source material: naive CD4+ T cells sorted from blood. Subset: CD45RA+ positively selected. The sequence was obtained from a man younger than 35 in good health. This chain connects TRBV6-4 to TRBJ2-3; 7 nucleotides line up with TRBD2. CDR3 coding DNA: TGTGCCAGCAGTGACAATCAAGCTAGCGGTACAGATACGCAGTATTTT. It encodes CASSDNQASGTDTQYF.